These 18 T cell receptor beta chains originate from one sample sequenced in a study of blood T cells in healthy people across ages. A second PCR, run for about 6 to 11 cycles, used a sample-barcoded 5' primer plus a J-beta primer mix. MiXCR, run by TCRdb on the 5' RACE reads, gives a single entry per CDR3 protein. Of 600,000 to 850,000 distinct CDR3 sequences detected, approximately 43% appear once; the ten largest clones hold around a fifth. Material for sequencing was blood. The receptors here all came from a woman aged 60-75 years in good health.

This clonotype was counted at least ten times. The chain is built from TRBV27 and TRBJ1-4, with 12 bases aligning to TRBD1. The CDR3 sequence is 21 residues long. CDR1 and CDR2 (germline): MNHEY, SMNVEV (reference sequence). The trim removed 2 bases at V and 7 bases at J, leaving 20 bases unmatched. CDR3 in DNA: TGTGCCAGCAGTTTAGAGGTCCCGGGACAGGGGGCGAGGTCCCGAGGTGAAAAACTGTTTTTT. Translated: CASSLEVPGQGARSRGEKLFF.

The gene calls are TRBV20-1 and TRBJ2-3; 8 positions match TRBD2. The CDR3 length is 15 residues. Germline CDR1 is DFQATT and CDR2 is SNEGSKA (reference sequence). Unmatched junction bases numbered 14, after V lost 7 bases and J lost 5 bases. The CDR3 nucleotides are TGCAGTGGCTCACGCGGAGCGGGAGTTTTAGATACGCAGTATTTT. This gives the protein CSGSRGAGVLDTQYF.

The CDR3 reads CSARGSAETQYF. The CDR3 region has the DNA TGCAGTGCTAGAGGTAGCGCTGAGACCCAGTACTTC. This chain links TRBV20-1 with TRBJ2-5, with D maybe TRBD2 (5 bases). The CDR3 length is 12 residues. From germline, CDR1 is DFQATT and CDR2 SNEGSKA (reference sequence). Trimming left V 1 base short and J 5 bases short, with 8 bases between.

This clonotype was recorded at least ten times. The V and J genes are TRBV5-1 and TRBJ2-7; possible D gene TRBD1, 5 bases. This CDR3 is 14 amino acids long. Trimming left V 1 base short and J 5 bases short, with 13 bases between. Germline V CDR1 and CDR2: SGHRS, YFSETQ. Here the CDR3 DNA reads TGCGCCAGCAGCTTGAATCCAGGGAACGACGAGCAGTACTTC. Amino acid sequence: CASSLNPGNDEQYF. Full variable domain (rest looked up from reference TRBV5-1 and TRBJ2-7): KAGVTQTPRYLIKTRGQQVTLSCSPISGHRSVSWYQQTPGQGLQFLFEYFSETQRNKGNFPGRFSGRQFSNSRSEMNVSTLELGDSALYLCASSLNPGNDEQYFGPGTRLTVT.

J is TRBJ2-4 and V is TRBV16; D remains unclear. The ends were cut back, 2 bases at V and 0 bases at J, with 8 bases in the middle. Per germline, CDR1 KGHSY and CDR2 FQNENV. The CDR3 covers 15 residues. Here the CDR3 DNA reads TGTGCCAGCAGCCAAGTCCGACTAGCCAAAAACATTCAGTACTTC. It yields the protein CASSQVRLAKNIQYF.

This chain links TRBV7-2 with TRBJ2-5, with a tentative D call TRBD2 (5 bases). The V gene's germline CDR1 is SGHTA and CDR2 FQGNSA. V lost 6 bases, J lost 1 base, and 9 bases lay in between. The CDR3 runs 13 residues. CDR3 DNA: TGTGCCAGCAGTAGGCGGGTCCAAGAGACCCAGTACTTC. It yields the protein CASSRRVQETQYF.

V usage is TRBV3-1 and J usage is TRBJ2-7; D perhaps matches TRBD1 (5 bases). The CDR3 consists of 14 residues. Germline CDR1 reads LGHDT; CDR2 reads YNNKEL (reference sequence). With 3 bases removed from V and 3 bases from J, the gap between germline ends came to 12 bases. CDR3 in amino acids: CASSHKGSNYEQYF. CDR3 nucleotides: TGTGCCAGCAGCCATAAGGGGTCGAACTACGAGCAGTACTTC.

The chain combines TRBV20-1 with TRBJ2-1, with 13 positions matching TRBD2. V lost 6 bases and J lost 6; bases outside the gene matches: 5. The CDR3 loop spans 14 amino acids. In germline, CDR1 is DFQATT, CDR2 SNEGSKA (reference sequence). The CDR3 sequence: CSARGTSGINEQFF. CDR3 in DNA: TGCAGTGCCCGAGGGACTAGCGGGATCAATGAGCAGTTCTTC.

This clonotype was seen more than once but under ten times. V is TRBV2 and J is TRBJ2-5; a weak D match, TRBD2 (7 bases). This CDR3 spans 14 amino acids. V was clipped by 3 bases and J by 11 bases, with 19 bases between them. The germline gives CDR1 SNHLY, CDR2 FYNNEI. The DNA for the CDR3 is TGTGCCAGCAGTGAGGGGGGCGGGGGTTTTGAGCAGTACTTC. Encoded protein: CASSEGGGGFEQYF. The full variable domain, with the rest looked up from reference TRBV2 and TRBJ2-5, is EPEVTQTPSHQVTQMGQEVILRCVPISNHLYFYWYRQILGQKVEFLVSFYNNEISEKSEIFDDQFSVERPDGSNFTLKIRSTKLEDSAMYFCASSEGGGGFEQYFGPGTRLLVL.

The rearrangement uses TRBV6-6 and TRBJ1-5, with D maybe TRBD1 (6 bases). CDR1 and CDR2 (germline): MNHNY, SVGAGI (reference sequence). V was cut by 6 bases and J by 11 bases, with 23 bases left in between. CDR3 length equals 15 residues. CDR3 residues: CASRQLTGGGLTQHF. The CDR3 bases are TGTGCCAGCAGACAATTGACAGGCGGGGGGTTGACCCAGCATTTT.

This clonotype was seen more than once but under ten times. V gene TRBV3-1 combines with J gene TRBJ1-1; D unresolved. This CDR3 has 15 residues. V lost 0 bases, J lost 4 bases, and 12 bases lay in between. Germline V gene lookup returns CDR1 LGHDT and CDR2 YNNKEL (reference sequence). The CDR3 sequence is CASSQDAGVGTEAFF. The CDR3 nucleotides are TGTGCCAGCAGCCAAGATGCCGGGGTGGGCACTGAAGCTTTCTTT.

The chain has TRBV20-1 and TRBJ1-2; D gene unclear. CDR3 size: 15 residues. Germline V gene lookup returns CDR1 DFQATT and CDR2 SNEGSKA (reference sequence). V was pared by 1 base and J by 0 bases, with 12 bases between. CDR3 nucleotides: TGCAGTGCTAGAGGAGATGGAGGGTCTAACTATGGCTACACCTTC. This codes for CSARGDGGSNYGYTF.

There are a few counts of this clonotype. The J gene is TRBJ2-5, the V gene TRBV25-1; no reliable D call. The CDR3 length is 12 residues. The germline V and J ends were trimmed by 10 bases and 4 bases, with 13 bases remaining between them. In germline, CDR1 is MGHDK, CDR2 SYGVNS. For the CDR3, the DNA is TGTGCCACCGCAAAGGTTGCAGAGACCCAGTACTTC. The encoded protein is CATAKVAETQYF.

This clonotype appeared a few times. The chain joins TRBV12-3 or TRBV12-4 to TRBJ2-7; D remains unclear. The CDR3 contains 12 residues. Trimming took 7 bases from V and 3 from J, leaving 10 bases between them. CDR3 region: CASTKRGYEQYF. CDR3 in DNA: TGTGCCAGCACCAAGCGAGGCTACGAGCAGTACTTC.

The V call is TRBV7-2, the J call TRBJ2-5; TRBD2 matches at 9 bases. Germline CDR1 is SGHTA and CDR2 is FQGNSA. With V trimmed by 2 bases and J by 5 bases, 9 bases remained unmatched. There are 16 residues in the CDR3. The CDR3 protein is CASSLPSGNTWETQYF. The CDR3, as DNA: TGTGCCAGCAGCTTACCTAGCGGGAACACCTGGGAGACCCAGTACTTC. The variable domain in full, completed from reference TRBV7-2 and TRBJ2-5, reads GAGVSQSPSNKVTEKGKDVELRCDPISGHTALYWYRQSLGQGLEFLIYFQGNSAPDKSGLPSDRFSAERTGGSVSTLTIQRTQQEDSAVYLCASSLPSGNTWETQYFGPGTRLLVL.

The rearrangement joins TRBV7-2 to TRBJ2-4; 9 nucleotides align to TRBD1. This CDR3 spans 13 amino acids. After removal of 5 bases from V and 13 bases from J, the junction contained 9 bases not matched to a gene. The germline CDR1 and CDR2 sequences are SGHTA and FQGNSA. DNA for the CDR3: TGTGCCAGCAGCCGGGACAGGGAACTGGAGCAGTACTTC. Its translation: CASSRDRELEQYF.

The V and J genes are TRBV3-1 and TRBJ1-1; D uncertain. This CDR3 contains 14 residues. Germline-derived CDR1 and CDR2 are LGHDT and YNNKEL (reference sequence). The V and J ends lost 6 bases and 1 base respectively, with 12 bases between them. The CDR3 nucleotides are TGTGCCAGCAGGGCTGTTGGGGAGAACACTGAAGCTTTCTTT. This codes for CASRAVGENTEAFF. Complete variable domain (other parts from reference TRBV3-1 and TRBJ1-1): DTAVSQTPKYLVTQMGNDKSIKCEQNLGHDTMYWYKQDSKKFLKIMFSYNNKELIINETVPNRFSPKSPDKAHLNLHINSLELGDSAVYFCASRAVGENTEAFFGQGTRLTVV.

This clonotype turned up a few times. The rearrangement links TRBV29-1 to TRBJ1-2, with D unresolved. CDR3 length: 12 residues. Trimming stripped 1 base from V and 2 bases from J, with 5 bases between. Germline CDR1 is SQVTM and CDR2 is ANQGSEA. The CDR3 DNA reads as TGCAGCGTTGAAGTTTCCAACTATGGCTACACCTTC. This translates into CSVEVSNYGYTF.